These T cell receptor beta chains were read from a single sample in a study of T cell responses to AZD1222 COVID-19 vaccine. Profiling relied on immunoSEQ multiplex PCR, and the TCRdb table lists in-frame clones only, not all of them. The repertoire holds about 130,000 clones, with around 90% as singletons. Sequencing used peripheral blood, obtained on day 0 of MenACWY control vaccination. The receptor set was obtained from an adult in good health. Both conserved end residues are trimmed from each CDR3. The D gene is left open where the match is weak.

D gene: -
V gene: TRBV19
CDR3 protein: ASSSPSGRGPGQQF

D gene: -
V gene: TRBV27
CDR3 protein: ASSALGQRLYGYT

D gene: TRBD1
V gene: TRBV9
CDR3 protein: ASSVVGQGGMNTEAF

D gene: -
V gene: TRBV6-5
CDR3 protein: ASSYLSGGGRNTIY

D gene: TRBD2
V gene: TRBV5-1
CDR3 protein: ASSLGGGTYNEQF

D gene: TRBD2
V gene: TRBV28
CDR3 protein: ASSPPGTSVSSYNEQF

D gene: -
V gene: TRBV19
CDR3 protein: ASSIDAGTPAPQY

D gene: TRBD1
V gene: TRBV4-2
CDR3 protein: ASSQDFGTGAFNSPLH

D gene: TRBD2
V gene: TRBV5-4
CDR3 protein: ASSPWTSQDTQY

D gene: TRBD1
V gene: TRBV4-1
CDR3 protein: ASSPQDRVDGELF

D gene: TRBD1
V gene: TRBV5-5
CDR3 protein: ASSFYPGQTYEQY

D gene: -
V gene: TRBV28
CDR3 protein: ASSLNQPQH

D gene: -
V gene: TRBV5-1
CDR3 protein: ASSPPWQGRVEQY

D gene: -
V gene: TRBV5-1
CDR3 protein: ASSLAAMSDTQY

D gene: TRBD1
V gene: TRBV11-2
CDR3 protein: ASSFSQGANEQF

D gene: -
V gene: TRBV28
CDR3 protein: ASRRITESNEKLF

D gene: -
V gene: TRBV7-2
CDR3 protein: ASSLGVSSGNTIY

D gene: -
V gene: TRBV4-1
CDR3 protein: ASSQDPPGELF

D gene: -
V gene: TRBV11-2
CDR3 protein: ASRETGYNEQF

D gene: -
V gene: TRBV19
CDR3 protein: ASSTAVATNEKLF

D gene: -
V gene: TRBV30
CDR3 protein: AWSMAADTQY

D gene: -
V gene: TRBV7-2
CDR3 protein: ASSLVVGAPEAF

D gene: -
V gene: TRBV28
CDR3 protein: ASNRGGAASNQPQH

D gene: TRBD1
V gene: TRBV30
CDR3 protein: AWSPQGGSPLH

D gene: TRBD2
V gene: TRBV24-1
CDR3 protein: ATSDLRGRAGEQF

D gene: -
V gene: TRBV6-5
CDR3 protein: ASTNGASQFDEQF

D gene: -
V gene: TRBV5-8
CDR3 protein: ASSFRRVGGSGANVLT

D gene: -
V gene: TRBV23-1
CDR3 protein: ASSQSVRRDQPQH

D gene: -
V gene: TRBV30
CDR3 protein: AWSRSGLSSYNEQF

D gene: -
V gene: TRBV12-3/TRBV12-4
CDR3 protein: ASLSSSYNEQF

D gene: -
V gene: TRBV28
CDR3 protein: ASSKGTPNSNQPQH